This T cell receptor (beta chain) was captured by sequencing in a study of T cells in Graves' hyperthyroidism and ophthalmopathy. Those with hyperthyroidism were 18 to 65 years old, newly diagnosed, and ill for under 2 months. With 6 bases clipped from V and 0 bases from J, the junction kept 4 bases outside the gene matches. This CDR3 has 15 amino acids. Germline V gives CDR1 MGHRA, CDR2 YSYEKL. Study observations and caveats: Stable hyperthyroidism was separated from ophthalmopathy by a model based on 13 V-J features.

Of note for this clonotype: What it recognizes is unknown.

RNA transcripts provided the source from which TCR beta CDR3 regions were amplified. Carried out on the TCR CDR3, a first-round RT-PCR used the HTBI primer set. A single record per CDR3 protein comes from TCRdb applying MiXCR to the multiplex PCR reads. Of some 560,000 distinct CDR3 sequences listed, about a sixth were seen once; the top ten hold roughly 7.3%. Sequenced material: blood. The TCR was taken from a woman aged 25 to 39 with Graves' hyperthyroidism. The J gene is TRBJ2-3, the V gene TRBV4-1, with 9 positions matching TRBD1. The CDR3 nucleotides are TGCGCCAGCAGGCCTGGGACAGGGAGCACAGATACGCAGTATTTT. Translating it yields CASRPGTGSTDTQYF.